The present TCR beta chain was sequenced within a study of shared clonotypes between healthy human individuals. The study's findings and limits: Sequencing depth was expected to influence donor clonotype sharing.

Replicate sorted-subset PCRs were loaded with 150 to 200 ng DNA, about 28,000 T cell genomes. Some clones are missing from TCRdb's copy, which holds only in-frame ones; the method was immunoSEQ multiplex PCR. The sample comprises around 2.5 million clones, approximately 94% of which are singletons, and more than 0.35% rests with the top ten. Naive CD4+ cells were CD45RA-selected; the remaining cells were memory. With regard to this clone: The antigen remains unidentified.

Germline values: CDR1 LNHDA, CDR2 SQIVND (reference sequence). Trimming shortened V by 3 bases and J by 6 bases, and 15 bases separated the two germline ends. The length of the CDR3 is 15 residues. The chain is built from TRBV19 and TRBJ2-1, with unresolved D. The specimen was naive CD4+ T cells from PBMCs. As for subset: CD45RA+ positively selected. This receptor was taken from a man between 18 and 35 years old in good health. Some clones in this sample may be carry-over from other donors' samples. The chain's CDR3 is CASSMKGFFGNEQFF. The CDR3 nucleotides are TGTGCCAGTAGTATGAAAGGGTTTTTCGGCAATGAGCAGTTCTTC.